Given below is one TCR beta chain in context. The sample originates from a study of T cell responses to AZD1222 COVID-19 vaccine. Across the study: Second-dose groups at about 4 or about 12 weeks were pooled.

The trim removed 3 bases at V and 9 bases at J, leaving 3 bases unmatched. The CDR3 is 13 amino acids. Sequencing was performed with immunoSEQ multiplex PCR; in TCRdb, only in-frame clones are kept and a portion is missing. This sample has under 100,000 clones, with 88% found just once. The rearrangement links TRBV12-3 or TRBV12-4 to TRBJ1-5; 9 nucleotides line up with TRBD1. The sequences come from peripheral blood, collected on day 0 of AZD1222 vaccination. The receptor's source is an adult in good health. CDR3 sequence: CASSLGQGGPQHF. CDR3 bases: TGTGCCAGCAGTTTGGGACAGGGTGGGCCCCAGCATTTT.